Below, one T cell receptor beta chain is given with its context. Germline values: CDR1 DFQATT, CDR2 SNEGSKA (reference sequence). Trimming took 5 bases from V and 7 from J, leaving 11 bases between them. The CDR3 is 11 residues long. Using immunoSEQ multiplex PCR, the repertoire was profiled, and TCRdb retains in-frame clones only, with some absent. There are 200,000 to 300,000 clones in the sample; around 84% occur only once, and around 2.5% lies in the top ten. The sample belongs to a study of blood T cell repertoires in COVID-19. The chain employs TRBV20-1 and TRBJ2-5, with a possible D match to TRBD1 (6 bases). Source material: peripheral blood. The clonotype comes from a man in his forties or fifties who had recovered from COVID-19. This CDR3 reads CSAQGSGTQYF. The CDR3 bases are TGCAGTGCTCAGGGGAGCGGGACCCAGTACTTC.